This TCR beta chain was recorded in a study of blood T cell repertoires in COVID-19. Germline CDR1 SGHVS, CDR2 FQNEAQ. V lost 5 bases, J lost 2 bases, and 4 bases stayed unmatched. This CDR3 has 16 residues. Original analysis: Reference gene primer amplification gave nucleated cell count estimates. Data came from immunoSEQ multiplex PCR; TCRdb stores just in-frame clones and leaves some out. The V and J calls and the clone size are those of that table, but D and trimming were determined from the DNA. The repertoire holds under 80,000 clones, approximately 83% seen once, with 9% to 15% in the top ten. V is TRBV7-8 and J is TRBJ1-5, with 12 bases aligning to TRBD1. The sample was peripheral blood. The receptor comes from a human donor in a cohort sampled during active COVID-19. The chain's CDR3 is CASSPGQGAGNQPQHF. For the CDR3, the DNA is TGTGCCAGCAGCCCGGGACAGGGGGCGGGCAATCAGCCCCAGCATTTT.